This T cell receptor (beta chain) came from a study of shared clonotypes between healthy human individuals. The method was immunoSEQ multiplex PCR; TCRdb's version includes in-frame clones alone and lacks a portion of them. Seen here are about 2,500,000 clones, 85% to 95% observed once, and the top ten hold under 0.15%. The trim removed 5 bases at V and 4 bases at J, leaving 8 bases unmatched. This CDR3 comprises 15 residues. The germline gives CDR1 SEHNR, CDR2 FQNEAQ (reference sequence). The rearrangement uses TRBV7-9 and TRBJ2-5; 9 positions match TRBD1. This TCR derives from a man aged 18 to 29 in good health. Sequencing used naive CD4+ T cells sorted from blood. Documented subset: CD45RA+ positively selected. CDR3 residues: CASSRIQGAAETQYF. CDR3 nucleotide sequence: TGTGCCAGCAGCCGAATACAGGGGGCGGCAGAGACCCAGTACTTC.